One and the same sample provided the 6 T cell receptor beta chains below, sequenced in a study of cytomegalovirus exposure and HLA in healthy donors (dated by TCRdb to about 2017). Libraries were constructed by the immunoSEQ multiplex PCR assay. A mixture of 60 forward primers for TCR Vbeta segments and 13 reverse primers for TCR Jbeta segments was used in the multiplex PCR. This is the immuneACCESS table as TCRdb keeps it, with only in-frame sequences that have V and J called. A part of the clones is gone; compared with another copy, unresolved V genes explain less than half, and the rest is unexplained. The table kept for this sample lists about 170,000 clones. Around 0.8% of the sample lies in the top ten. Sequenced: PBMCs. The receptor source for this set is a young woman in good health and CMV-seropositive.

V and J are TRBV27 and TRBJ2-1; 7 bases are shared with TRBD2. The CDR3 runs to 17 residues. J gave up 0 bases and V 6 bases, and 11 bases lay outside the gene matches. Germline V gene lookup returns CDR1 MNHEY and CDR2 SMNVEV (reference sequence). CDR3 nucleotides: TGTGCCAGCAGGGCCCGGCCGGGCGGGAGCTCCTACAATGAGCAGTTCTTC. It encodes CASRARPGGSSYNEQFF.

The chain links TRBV18 to TRBJ2-6; TRBD1 is a possible D gene (5 bases). Germline CDR1 KGHSH, CDR2 LQKENI. Trimming shortened V by 2 bases and J by 0 bases, and 5 bases separated the two germline ends. The CDR3 is 15 amino acids. The DNA of the CDR3 is TGTGCCAGCTCACCAGGGGCCTCTGGGGCCAACGTCCTGACTTTC. Its translation: CASSPGASGANVLTF.

This sequence joins TRBV11-2 and TRBJ2-6; tentative D call: TRBD2 (6 bases). The CDR3 is 17 amino acids. V lost 5 bases, J lost 4 bases, and 18 bases lay in between. CDR1 is SGHAT and CDR2 is FQNNGV in the germline V gene. CDR3 sequence: CASSPQVGGSGANVLTF. The CDR3 coding sequence is TGTGCCAGCAGCCCCCAGGTTGGGGGGTCCGGGGCCAACGTCCTGACTTTC.

The chain carries TRBV19 and TRBJ1-5, with D perhaps matching TRBD1 (6 bases). CDR3 length: 17 residues. With 10 bases removed from V and 0 bases from J, the gap between germline ends came to 22 bases. CDR1 is LNHDA, CDR2 SQIVND, per germline (reference sequence). The CDR3 DNA follows: TGTGCCATTTATCCTACAGGGATTACCTATAGCAATCAGCCCCAGCATTTT. Residues: CAIYPTGITYSNQPQHF.

The chain links TRBV13 to TRBJ2-7; a weak D match, TRBD2 (5 bases). The CDR3 extends over 12 amino acids. V was trimmed by 6 bases and J by 5 bases, leaving 11 bases between them. CDR1 is PRHDT, CDR2 FYEKMQ, per germline (reference sequence). The CDR3 DNA reads as TGTGCCAGCAGTCCAGGTAGCGACGAGCAGTACTTC. Protein: CASSPGSDEQYF.

The chain joins TRBV10-3 to TRBJ2-7; D is possibly TRBD2 (5 bases). CDR1 is ENHRY and CDR2 is SYGVKD in the germline V gene. Trimming removed 7 bases at V and 7 bases at J, with 17 bases between. CDR3 length: 13 amino acids. The CDR3 region has the DNA TGTGCCATCATATATTCAGAGGACTGGGAGCAGTACTTC. Encoded protein: CAIIYSEDWEQYF.